What follows is one T cell receptor (beta chain) and its context. Its antigen is as yet unknown. Using quantitative 5'-RACE with molecular barcodes, the authors made TCR beta libraries. Via MiXCR, TCRdb re-called the 5' RACE reads, giving one row per CDR3 protein. Found here are about 200,000 distinct CDR3 sequences, about 7% of them singletons; the top ten hold 13% to 15%. The sample belongs to a study of CD8 T cells in ankylosing spondylitis. Findings and caveats of the study: Certain motif variants had earlier appeared in reactive arthritis synovial fluid and blood. Characteristic, it appeared, of ankylosing spondylitis blood was a TCR beta motif of roughly eight highly homologous variants. Clones linked to disease, bearing a CD8+ phenotype, were relatively rare in peripheral blood. According to the report, clones linked to the disease were significantly enriched in matched synovial fluid samples taken from ankylosing spondylitis patients.

CDR1 SGHRS and CDR2 YFSETQ come from the germline V gene. The junction had 8 bases not matched to a gene; V was cut back by 2 bases and J by 4 bases. CDR3 length equals 15 residues. The rearrangement joins TRBV5-1 to TRBJ2-5, with 7 bases matching TRBD1. The clonotype originates from a male donor with ankylosing spondylitis. Sequenced sample: blood, either unsorted or a sorted T cell fraction (not recorded which). The CDR3 sequence: CASSFAKDRLETQYF. Written as DNA, the CDR3 is TGCGCCAGCAGCTTTGCTAAGGACAGGTTAGAGACCCAGTACTTC.